The entry below gives a single T cell receptor (beta chain) sequence along with its context. As yet, its antigen is unknown. These data are taken from a study of beta chain features in type 1 diabetes. Overall study context: Analysis included 100 million to 110 million sorted cells drawn from all samples. Study findings and constraints: When Type 1 diabetes patients were examined, their TCRB CDR3s proved moderately but significantly shorter in all four CD4+ subsets. TCRB repertoires of naive, central memory and Treg cells appeared more similar among patients than among healthy donors. Insertion counts at VDJ junctions were lower in type 1 diabetes patients, who also showed more deletions there.

Trimming removed 5 bases at V and 0 bases at J, with 10 bases between. This CDR3 contains 14 residues. The V gene's germline CDR1 is MNHEY and CDR2 SMNVEV (reference sequence). Expressed TCRB transcripts were sequenced because the entire RNA isolate underwent reverse transcription. Sequencing used immunoSEQ multiplex PCR; TCRdb keeps in-frame clones, though not all of them. The sample holds hundreds of thousands of clones, roughly 12% seen once. Input material: naive CD4+ T cells from blood. This clonotype was obtained from a man aged 18 to 35 with type 1 diabetes. The chain couples TRBV27 to TRBJ1-1; D is ambiguous. For the CDR3, the DNA is TGTGCCAGCAGTCCCCGGACGGTGAACACTGAAGCTTTCTTT. Translated: CASSPRTVNTEAFF.